The rows below give T cell receptor beta chains drawn from one sample of a study of T cell repertoires in cytomegalovirus infection. Their recognized antigens are unknown. TCRdb passed the reads through MiXCR, listing each CDR3 protein once. The data show some 920,000 distinct CDR3 sequences, under 40% seen once. Here the sequenced sample was cultured CD8+ T cells from PBMCs, taken from culture after CMV antigen stimulation. The receptors come from a human donor in good health (CMV status not recorded). Some clones in this sample may be carry-over from other donors' samples. Both conserved end residues are part of each CDR3. A D gene is named only where the DNA matches it firmly. Size tells how often a clone was seen (once, few, many) or the class of an expanded clone, and some rows leave it out.

cdr3_length: 13
v_call: TRBV7-2
j_call: TRBJ1-2
d_call: NA
clone_size: NA
cdr3_aa: CASSPLGGLGYTF
cdr3_nt: TGTGCCAGCAGCCCCCTGGGGGGGCTTGGCTACACCTTC

cdr3_length: 17
v_call: TRBV3-1
j_call: TRBJ2-5
d_call: TRBD2
clone_size: NA
cdr3_aa: CASSQPIGLAAPVTQYF
cdr3_nt: TGTGCCAGCAGCCAACCAATAGGACTAGCGGCCCCAGTTACCCAGTACTTC

cdr3_length: 11
v_call: TRBV20-1
j_call: TRBJ1-2
d_call: TRBD1
clone_size: NA
cdr3_aa: CSARLDREYTF
cdr3_nt: TGCAGTGCTAGACTTGACAGGGAGTACACCTTC

cdr3_length: 17
v_call: TRBV4-1
j_call: TRBJ2-1
d_call: TRBD2
clone_size: NA
cdr3_aa: CTSSPPEIIGGGNEQFF
cdr3_nt: TGCACCAGCAGCCCACCAGAGATAATCGGGGGGGGCAATGAGCAGTTCTTC

cdr3_length: 17
v_call: TRBV7-8
j_call: TRBJ1-4
d_call: TRBD1
clone_size: many
cdr3_aa: CASSLRGGPATNEKLFF
cdr3_nt: TGTGCCAGCAGCTTGAGAGGGGGCCCTGCAACTAATGAAAAACTGTTTTTT

cdr3_length: 14
v_call: TRBV5-6
j_call: TRBJ2-1
d_call: NA
clone_size: few
cdr3_aa: CASSLSPQGNEQFF
cdr3_nt: TGTGCCAGCAGTCTGAGCCCCCAGGGGAATGAGCAGTTCTTC

cdr3_length: 16
v_call: TRBV6-1
j_call: TRBJ2-2
d_call: NA
clone_size: many
cdr3_aa: CASSGAGSANTGELFF
cdr3_nt: TGTGCCAGCAGTGGGGCAGGGTCCGCGAACACCGGGGAGCTGTTTTTT

cdr3_length: 15
v_call: TRBV2
j_call: TRBJ2-5
d_call: TRBD1
clone_size: NA
cdr3_aa: CASSDGGQEEETQYF
cdr3_nt: TGTGCCAGCAGTGACGGGGGACAGGAAGAAGAGACCCAGTACTTC

cdr3_length: 15
v_call: TRBV6-2/TRBV6-3
j_call: TRBJ2-5
d_call: TRBD2
clone_size: NA
cdr3_aa: CASSFPGLEAETQYF
cdr3_nt: TGTGCCAGCAGTTTTCCGGGACTAGAAGCAGAGACCCAGTACTTC

cdr3_length: 16
v_call: TRBV7-6
j_call: TRBJ2-6
d_call: NA
clone_size: few
cdr3_aa: CASSLASASGANVLTF
cdr3_nt: TGTGCCAGCAGCTTAGCGAGTGCCTCTGGGGCCAACGTCCTGACTTTC

cdr3_length: 14
v_call: TRBV7-2
j_call: TRBJ2-1
d_call: TRBD2
clone_size: few
cdr3_aa: CASSLIAAGGEQFF
cdr3_nt: TGTGCCAGCAGCTTAATTGCGGCCGGGGGGGAGCAGTTCTTC

cdr3_length: 14
v_call: TRBV7-6
j_call: TRBJ1-2
d_call: TRBD1
clone_size: NA
cdr3_aa: CASSASGDSYGYTF
cdr3_nt: TGTGCCAGCAGCGCTTCGGGGGACAGCTATGGCTACACCTTC

cdr3_length: 15
v_call: TRBV6-2/TRBV6-3
j_call: TRBJ2-5
d_call: TRBD2
clone_size: NA
cdr3_aa: CASRLGTIVLETQYF
cdr3_nt: TGTGCCAGCAGACTCGGGACTATCGTTTTAGAGACCCAGTACTTC

cdr3_length: 13
v_call: TRBV7-6
j_call: TRBJ2-2
d_call: NA
clone_size: NA
cdr3_aa: CASSIYSTGELFF
cdr3_nt: TGTGCCAGCAGCATTTATAGCACCGGGGAGCTGTTTTTT

cdr3_length: 17
v_call: TRBV5-8
j_call: TRBJ1-1
d_call: NA
clone_size: NA
cdr3_aa: CASSGEGRGLMNTEAFF
cdr3_nt: TGTGCCAGCAGCGGGGAAGGAAGAGGCCTCATGAACACTGAAGCTTTCTTT

cdr3_length: 17
v_call: TRBV24-1
j_call: TRBJ1-6
d_call: NA
clone_size: NA
cdr3_aa: CATSDLSARDYNSPLHF
cdr3_nt: TGTGCCACCAGTGATTTGAGCGCGAGGGACTATAATTCACCCCTCCACTTT

cdr3_length: 16
v_call: TRBV12-3/TRBV12-4
j_call: TRBJ2-6
d_call: NA
clone_size: many
cdr3_aa: CASITRQGTGANVLTF
cdr3_nt: TGTGCCAGCATCACGAGGCAGGGGACTGGGGCCAACGTCCTGACTTTC

cdr3_length: 13
v_call: TRBV6-6
j_call: TRBJ2-3
d_call: NA
clone_size: NA
cdr3_aa: CASIIGGSDTQYF
cdr3_nt: TGTGCCAGCATTATAGGGGGGTCAGATACGCAGTATTTT

cdr3_length: 12
v_call: TRBV27
j_call: TRBJ1-4
d_call: NA
clone_size: NA
cdr3_aa: CTSSSQGQKLFF
cdr3_nt: TGTACCAGCAGTTCTCAAGGGCAAAAACTGTTTTTT

cdr3_length: 15
v_call: TRBV7-8
j_call: TRBJ2-1
d_call: NA
clone_size: many
cdr3_aa: CASSYGHQGRNEQFF
cdr3_nt: TGTGCCAGCAGCTATGGGCACCAGGGGCGGAATGAGCAGTTCTTC

cdr3_length: 16
v_call: TRBV28
j_call: TRBJ2-1
d_call: NA
clone_size: NA
cdr3_aa: CASSPLGRGPFNEQFF
cdr3_nt: TGTGCCAGCAGTCCCCTGGGGCGGGGGCCATTTAATGAGCAGTTCTTC

cdr3_length: 16
v_call: TRBV27
j_call: TRBJ2-7
d_call: TRBD2
clone_size: few
cdr3_aa: CASSPLASGGAAEQYF
cdr3_nt: TGTGCCAGCAGTCCCCTTGCGAGCGGGGGGGCCGCCGAGCAGTACTTC

cdr3_length: 15
v_call: TRBV7-9
j_call: TRBJ2-1
d_call: TRBD2
clone_size: NA
cdr3_aa: CASSFSGGAVGEQFF
cdr3_nt: TGTGCCAGCAGCTTTAGCGGGGGGGCGGTTGGTGAGCAGTTCTTC